One and the same sample provided the 21 T cell receptor beta chains below, sequenced in a study of blood T cells in healthy people across ages. The authors ran a second PCR of about 7 to 12 cycles using a sample-barcoded 5' primer and a J-beta primer mix. TCRdb re-derived calls from the 5' RACE reads in MiXCR, one entry per CDR3 protein. This repertoire shows hundreds of thousands of distinct CDR3 sequences, around 50% found once; its top ten account for about a quarter. Sequencing was performed on blood. All receptors come from a man aged 35 to 55 in good health.

V gene TRBV6-5 combines with J gene TRBJ1-1; TRBD1 might be the D (5 bases). Germline V gene data show CDR1 as MNHEY and CDR2 as SVGAGI. Trimming took 6 bases from V and 1 from J, leaving 12 bases between them. CDR3 length equals 14 residues. The CDR3 loop is CASSSYQGNTEAFF. CDR3 DNA sequence: TGTGCCAGCAGCTCCTACCAGGGGAACACTGAAGCTTTCTTT.

This rearrangement joins TRBV20-1 to TRBJ2-6, with D unclear. V lost 0 bases to trimming and J lost 0 bases, with 9 bases between them. The CDR3 length is 16 residues. CDR1 and CDR2 (germline): DFQATT, SNEGSKA (reference sequence). CDR3 bases: TGCAGTGCTAGAGATTTAAGAACCTCTGGGGCCAACGTCCTGACTTTC. Its protein product is CSARDLRTSGANVLTF.

This clonotype has a handful of counts. The chain has TRBV11-2 and TRBJ1-1; D perhaps matches TRBD1 (5 bases). CDR1 and CDR2 (germline): SGHAT, FQNNGV. V was trimmed by 0 bases and J by 3 bases, leaving 20 bases between them. The CDR3 spans 18 residues. CDR3 nucleotides: TGTGCCAGCAGCTTAGAGTCCAGGGCTGTTTTGCTGGACACTGAAGCTTTCTTT. Its translation is CASSLESRAVLLDTEAFF.

The CDR3 nucleotides are TGTGCCAGCAGTTTACCCCGGGAACCGTACGAGCAGTACTTC. Translating it yields CASSLPREPYEQYF. The chain joins TRBV28 to TRBJ2-7, with D perhaps TRBD2 (5 bases). The V and J ends lost 2 bases and 4 bases respectively, with 12 bases between them. The CDR3 runs to 14 residues. The germline CDR1 and CDR2 sequences are MDHEN and SYDVKM.

The chain links TRBV11-2 to TRBJ2-4, with D possibly being TRBD2 (6 bases). The V end was cut by 6 bases, the J end by 6 bases, with 12 bases between. Germline values: CDR1 SGHAT, CDR2 FQNNGV. The CDR3 spans 13 residues. DNA for the CDR3: TGTGCCAGCAGTCCTGAGCGGGTAAACATTCAGTACTTC. The encoded protein is CASSPERVNIQYF.

This chain uses TRBV12-3 or TRBV12-4 with TRBJ1-1, with unresolved D. The CDR3 runs 11 residues. The ends were cut back, 0 bases at V and 8 bases at J, with 4 bases in the middle. CDR3 region: CASSLAGEAFF. The CDR3 DNA follows: TGTGCCAGCAGTTTAGCAGGGGAAGCTTTCTTT.

CDR3 nucleotide sequence: TGTGCCACCAGTGTAGCGGGGAATCAGCCCCAGCATTTT. Its translation: CATSVAGNQPQHF. The chain employs TRBV24-1 and TRBJ1-5; D is unresolved. Germline lookup yields CDR1 KGHDR and CDR2 SFDVKD. This CDR3 contains 13 residues. The V gene lost 5 bases and the J gene lost 4 bases, with 8 bases spanning the gap.

The chain combines TRBV7-9 with TRBJ2-3; no clear D gene. Trimming cost V 2 bases and J 13 bases, with 10 bases left between them. This CDR3 is built from 11 residues. Germline V gives CDR1 SEHNR, CDR2 FQNEAQ (reference sequence). CDR3 sequence (DNA): TGTGCCAGCAGCTTACGCACCTGGGAGTATTTT. Protein sequence: CASSLRTWEYF.

This chain connects TRBV10-3 to TRBJ2-7; maybe TRBD1 (6 bases). Deletions cut 3 bases from V and 2 bases from J, with 14 bases between. Looked up from germline, CDR1 is ENHRY and CDR2 is SYGVKD. This CDR3 is built from 15 residues. In DNA form, the CDR3 reads TGTGCCATCAGTGATCAGGACAGACCAGCCTACGAGCAGTACTTC. As protein: CAISDQDRPAYEQYF.

This clonotype was counted between two and nine times. The chain has TRBV27 and TRBJ1-2; no clear D. The CDR3 has 14 residues. The V gene's germline CDR1 is MNHEY and CDR2 SMNVEV (reference sequence). V was trimmed by 8 bases and J by 2 bases, leaving 15 bases between them. CDR3 coding DNA: TGTGCCAGCCAACTACCAAGGGAGAACTATGGCTACACCTTC. This translates into CASQLPRENYGYTF.

CDR3 protein: CASSLPGVDEQYF. CDR3 sequence (DNA): TGTGCCAGCAGTTTACCCGGCGTCGACGAGCAGTACTTC. This rearrangement joins TRBV28 to TRBJ2-7; D call uncertain. Germline-derived CDR1 and CDR2 are MDHEN and SYDVKM. This CDR3 is 13 amino acids long. Deletions cut 2 bases from V and 5 bases from J, with 10 bases between.

This clonotype was seen more than once but under ten times. The V and J genes are TRBV12-3 or TRBV12-4 and TRBJ2-3; tentative D call: TRBD2 (5 bases). V was cut by 5 bases and J by 9 bases, with 15 bases left in between. The CDR3 runs to 13 residues. CDR3 in amino acids: CASSPSGRGTQYF. The CDR3 coding sequence is TGTGCCAGCAGTCCCTCAGGCAGAGGGACGCAGTATTTT.

This chain uses TRBV20-1 with TRBJ2-6, with TRBD2 matching 9 bases. The CDR3 extends over 23 amino acids. Germline V gene sequence: CDR1 DFQATT, CDR2 SNEGSKA (reference sequence). Germline trimming cut 2 bases from V and 0 bases from J; bases unmatched to any gene: 23. The CDR3 region is CSARCPRFKWVLAGNSGANVLTF. The CDR3 nucleotides read TGCAGTGCTAGATGCCCCCGATTTAAATGGGTGCTAGCGGGGAACTCTGGGGCCAACGTCCTGACTTTC.

The chain uses TRBV20-1 and TRBJ2-7, with D possibly being TRBD1 (6 bases). Trimming took off 5 bases at V and 3 bases at J, with 14 bases between the two ends. Germline V gene data show CDR1 as DFQATT and CDR2 as SNEGSKA (reference sequence). This CDR3 region has 13 residues. The chain's CDR3 is CSAARDTDYEQYF. The CDR3 nucleotides read TGCAGTGCTGCCCGGGACACAGACTACGAGCAGTACTTC.

The genes are TRBV20-1 and TRBJ2-1, with 13 nucleotides matching TRBD2. The CDR3 loop spans 16 amino acids. Germline CDR1 and CDR2: DFQATT and SNEGSKA (reference sequence). V lost 5 bases, J lost 10 bases, and 14 bases stayed unmatched. This chain's CDR3 is CSARSTSGRALREQFF. The CDR3 DNA follows: TGCAGTGCTCGTTCAACTAGCGGGAGGGCCCTCAGAGAGCAGTTCTTC.

The rearrangement joins TRBV7-2 to TRBJ1-3; the D is unclear. The CDR3 is made up of 15 amino acids. The V and J ends lost 2 bases and 4 bases respectively, with 12 bases between them. Per germline, CDR1 SGHTA and CDR2 FQGNSA. The CDR3 bases are TGTGCCAGCAGCTTACTCCCGGGATCCGGAAACACCATATATTTT. This gives the protein CASSLLPGSGNTIYF.

This clonotype was counted once. The CDR3 here is CATSESGQPQHF. The CDR3, as DNA: TGTGCCACCAGTGAATCAGGTCAGCCCCAGCATTTT. V usage is TRBV24-1 and J usage is TRBJ1-5; no clear D. The CDR3 has 12 amino acids. V dropped 4 bases and J dropped 6 bases, with 6 bases sitting between them. Germline lookup yields CDR1 KGHDR and CDR2 SFDVKD.

This clonotype has only a few counts. The rearrangement joins TRBV4-1 to TRBJ1-4; unclear D gene. Deletions cut 1 base from V and 10 bases from J, with 16 bases between. The CDR3 runs to 15 residues. Per the germline V gene, CDR1 is MGHRA and CDR2 is YSYEKL. CDR3 sequence reads: CASSQGIAVSVKLFF. CDR3 in DNA: TGCGCCAGCAGCCAAGGGATCGCAGTTTCTGTAAAACTGTTTTTT.

This chain joins TRBV20-1 and TRBJ2-3; the match to TRBD1 covers 8 bases. The germline V gene has CDR1 DFQATT and CDR2 SNEGSKA (reference sequence). The CDR3 loop spans 15 amino acids. V was clipped by 5 bases and J by 5 bases; unmatched bases: 12. The CDR3 region is CSASDRGSLGDTQYF. In DNA, the CDR3 is TGCAGTGCTTCCGACAGGGGAAGTTTGGGAGATACGCAGTATTTT.

V gene TRBV7-6 combines with J gene TRBJ2-1, with D maybe TRBD2 (7 bases). The CDR3 extends over 16 amino acids. Trimming cost V 5 bases and J 7 bases, with 21 bases left between them. Germline V lookup: CDR1 SGHVS, CDR2 FNYEAQ. The DNA for the CDR3 is TGTGCCAGCAGCCAGCCGGGACATCCCGGGGGGAATGAGCAGTTCTTC. It is translated as CASSQPGHPGGNEQFF. Using reference TRBV7-6 and TRBJ2-1 for the parts outside the CDR3, the full variable domain is GAGVSQSPRYKVTKRGQDVALRCDPISGHVSLYWYRQALGQGPEFLTYFNYEAQQDKSGLPNDRFSAERPEGSISTLTIQRTEQRDSAMYRCASSQPGHPGGNEQFFGPGTRLTVL.

About this clonotype: Sequence at one end of the junction differs from germline and may be a read error. The chain couples TRBV6-5 to TRBJ2-1; a weak D match, TRBD2 (5 bases). CDR3 length: 13 residues. Per germline, CDR1 MNHEY and CDR2 SVGAGI. CDR3 sequence reads: CASSDSRGNEQFF. The CDR3 nucleotides read TGTGCCAGCAGTGACTCGAGAGGGAATGAGCAGTTCTTC.